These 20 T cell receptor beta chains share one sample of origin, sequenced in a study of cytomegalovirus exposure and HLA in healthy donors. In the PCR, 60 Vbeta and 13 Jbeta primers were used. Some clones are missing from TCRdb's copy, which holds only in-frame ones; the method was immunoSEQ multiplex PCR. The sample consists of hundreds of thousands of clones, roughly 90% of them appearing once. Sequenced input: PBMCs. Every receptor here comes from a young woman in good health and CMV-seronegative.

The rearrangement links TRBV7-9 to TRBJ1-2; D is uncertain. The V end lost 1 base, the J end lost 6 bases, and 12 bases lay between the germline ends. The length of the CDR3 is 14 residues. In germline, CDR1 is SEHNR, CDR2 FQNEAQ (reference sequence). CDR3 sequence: CASSLDGSRDGYTF. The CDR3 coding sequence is TGTGCCAGCAGCTTAGACGGGAGTCGGGATGGCTACACCTTC.

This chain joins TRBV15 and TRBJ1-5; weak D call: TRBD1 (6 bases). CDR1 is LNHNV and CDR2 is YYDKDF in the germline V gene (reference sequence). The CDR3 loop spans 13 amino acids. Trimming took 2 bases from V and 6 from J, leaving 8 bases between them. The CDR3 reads CATSRQGFQPQHF. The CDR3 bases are TGTGCCACCAGCAGACAGGGGTTTCAGCCCCAGCATTTT.

The CDR3 loop is CASETTGDEETQYF. In nucleotides, the CDR3 is TGTGCCAGCGAAACAACAGGGGACGAGGAGACCCAGTACTTC. V usage is TRBV27 and J usage is TRBJ2-5, with TRBD1 matching over 7 bases. Per the germline V gene, CDR1 is MNHEY and CDR2 is SMNVEV (reference sequence). V lost 8 bases, J lost 5 bases, and 11 bases stayed unmatched. The CDR3 is 14 amino acids.

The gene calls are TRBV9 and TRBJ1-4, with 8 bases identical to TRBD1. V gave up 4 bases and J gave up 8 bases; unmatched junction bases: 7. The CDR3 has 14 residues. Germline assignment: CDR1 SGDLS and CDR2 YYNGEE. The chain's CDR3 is CASSPRQGREKLFF. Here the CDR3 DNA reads TGTGCCAGCAGCCCCCGACAGGGGAGGGAAAAACTGTTTTTT.

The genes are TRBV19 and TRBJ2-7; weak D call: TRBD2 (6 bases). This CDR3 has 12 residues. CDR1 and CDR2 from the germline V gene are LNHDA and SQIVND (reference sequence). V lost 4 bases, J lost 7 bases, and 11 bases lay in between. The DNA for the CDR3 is TGTGCCAGTAGTAATCCAGGGAGGGAGCAGTACTTC. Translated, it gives CASSNPGREQYF. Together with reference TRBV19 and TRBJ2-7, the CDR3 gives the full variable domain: DGGITQSPKYLFRKEGQNVTLSCEQNLNHDAMYWYRQDPGQGLRLIYYSQIVNDFQKGDIAEGYSVSREKKESFPLTVTSAQKNPTAFYLCASSNPGREQYFGPGTRLTVT.

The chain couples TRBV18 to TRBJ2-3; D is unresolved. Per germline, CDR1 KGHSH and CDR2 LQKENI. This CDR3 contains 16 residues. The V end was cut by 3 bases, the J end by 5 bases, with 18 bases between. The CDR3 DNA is TGTGCCAGCTCACCGGCTTGGGCAGAGCCCTTAGATACGCAGTATTTT. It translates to CASSPAWAEPLDTQYF.

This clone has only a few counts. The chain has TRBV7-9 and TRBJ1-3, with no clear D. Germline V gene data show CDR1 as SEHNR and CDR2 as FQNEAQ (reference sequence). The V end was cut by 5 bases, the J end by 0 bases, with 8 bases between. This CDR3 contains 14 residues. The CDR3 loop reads CASSKQSSGNTIYF. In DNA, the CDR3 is TGTGCCAGCAGCAAACAGTCCTCTGGAAACACCATATATTTT.

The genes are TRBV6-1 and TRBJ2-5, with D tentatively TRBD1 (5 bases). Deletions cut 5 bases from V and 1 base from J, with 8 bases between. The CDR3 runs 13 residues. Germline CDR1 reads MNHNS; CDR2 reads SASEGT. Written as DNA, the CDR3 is TGTGCCAGCAGTCGACAGTTCCAAGAGACCCAGTACTTC. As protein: CASSRQFQETQYF.

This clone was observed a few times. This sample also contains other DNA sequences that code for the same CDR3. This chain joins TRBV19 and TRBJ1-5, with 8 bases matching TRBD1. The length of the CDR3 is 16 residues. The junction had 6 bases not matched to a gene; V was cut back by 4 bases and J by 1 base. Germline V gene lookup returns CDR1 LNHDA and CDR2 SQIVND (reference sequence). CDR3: CASSTRTGSSNQPQHF. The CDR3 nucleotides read TGTGCCAGTAGTACCCGGACAGGGTCGAGCAATCAGCCCCAGCATTTT.

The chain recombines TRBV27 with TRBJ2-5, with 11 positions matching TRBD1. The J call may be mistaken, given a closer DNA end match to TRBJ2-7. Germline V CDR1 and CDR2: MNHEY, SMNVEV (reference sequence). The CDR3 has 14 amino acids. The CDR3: CASSPGQGVDEQYF. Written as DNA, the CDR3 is TGTGCCAGCAGCCCGGGACAGGGGGTGGACGAGCAGTACTTC.

The chain's CDR3 is CASKGQYTEAFF. CDR3 nucleotides: TGTGCCAGCAAGGGGCAGTACACTGAAGCTTTCTTT. The chain couples TRBV27 to TRBJ1-1; tentative D call: TRBD1 (5 bases). Trimming shortened V by 7 bases and J by 3 bases, and 9 bases separated the two germline ends. Germline V CDR1 and CDR2: MNHEY, SMNVEV (reference sequence). The CDR3 covers 12 residues.

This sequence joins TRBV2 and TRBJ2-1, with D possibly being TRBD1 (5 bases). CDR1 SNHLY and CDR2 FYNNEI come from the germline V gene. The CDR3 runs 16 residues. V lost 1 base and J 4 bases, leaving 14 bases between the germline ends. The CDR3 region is CASSEGSQGLYNEQFF. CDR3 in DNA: TGTGCCAGCAGTGAAGGGTCGCAGGGCCTTTACAATGAGCAGTTCTTC.

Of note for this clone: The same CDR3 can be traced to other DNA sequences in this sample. The CDR3 spells CASSLGTAYEQYF. The CDR3 coding sequence is TGTGCCAGCAGCCTGGGGACAGCCTACGAGCAGTACTTC. The chain is built from TRBV7-8 and TRBJ2-7, with 7 bases that match TRBD1. Trimming at V came to 5 bases and at J to 2 bases, leaving 3 bases not matched to a gene. CDR3 size: 13 residues. Germline lookup yields CDR1 SGHVS and CDR2 FQNEAQ.

This chain's CDR3 is CASSLRRTSGYTGELFF. Here the CDR3 DNA reads TGTGCCAGCAGCTTGAGGAGGACTAGCGGTTACACCGGGGAGCTGTTTTTT. The genes are TRBV5-6 and TRBJ2-2; the match to TRBD2 covers 10 bases. Germline V CDR1 and CDR2: SGHDT, YYEEEE. V lost 1 base to trimming and J lost 3 bases; unmatched junction nucleotides: 6. This CDR3 has 17 residues.

The chain's CDR3 is CASSSVQVGGDEQYF. CDR3 nucleotide sequence: TGCGCCAGCAGCTCCGTACAAGTTGGGGGCGACGAGCAGTACTTC. The V gene is TRBV5-1, the J gene TRBJ2-7; tentatively, D is TRBD1 (6 bases). Germline V CDR1 and CDR2: SGHRS, YFSETQ. V gave up 3 bases and J gave up 5 bases, with 18 bases separating them. The CDR3 is 15 amino acids.

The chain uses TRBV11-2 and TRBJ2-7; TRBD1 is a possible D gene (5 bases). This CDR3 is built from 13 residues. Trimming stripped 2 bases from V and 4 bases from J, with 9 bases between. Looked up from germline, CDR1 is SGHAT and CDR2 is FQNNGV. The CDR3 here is CASSLSREYEQYF. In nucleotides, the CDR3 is TGTGCCAGCAGCTTAAGCAGGGAATACGAGCAGTACTTC.

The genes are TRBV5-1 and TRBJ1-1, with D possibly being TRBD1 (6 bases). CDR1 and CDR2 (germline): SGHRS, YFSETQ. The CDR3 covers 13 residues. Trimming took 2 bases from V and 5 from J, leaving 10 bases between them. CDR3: CASSFSQGTEAFF. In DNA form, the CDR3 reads TGCGCCAGCAGCTTTTCTCAGGGGACTGAAGCTTTCTTT.

The DNA for the CDR3 is TGTGCCAGTAGTACTACCGGGTATAGCAATCAGCCCCAGCATTTT. Its translation: CASSTTGYSNQPQHF. This chain joins TRBV19 and TRBJ1-5; D uncertain. This CDR3 is 15 amino acids long. V lost 4 bases and J 0 bases, leaving 10 bases between the germline ends. CDR1 LNHDA and CDR2 SQIVND come from the germline V gene (reference sequence).

As DNA, the CDR3 is TGTGCCAGCAGCTTAGGCCCTAGCGGGGGGCTGAATGAGCAGTTCTTC. It translates to CASSLGPSGGLNEQFF. V usage is TRBV7-2 and J usage is TRBJ2-1, with TRBD2 matching 11 bases. The CDR3 consists of 16 residues. CDR1 and CDR2 (germline): SGHTA, FQGNSA. The V gene end was trimmed by 1 base and the J gene end by 7 bases; junction bases not matched to a gene: 6.

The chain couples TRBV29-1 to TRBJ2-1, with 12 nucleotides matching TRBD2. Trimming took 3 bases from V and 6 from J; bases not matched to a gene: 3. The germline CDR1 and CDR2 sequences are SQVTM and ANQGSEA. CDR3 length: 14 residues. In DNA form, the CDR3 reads TGCAGCGTTGAGTTGACTAGCGGGGGCAATGAGCAGTTCTTC. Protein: CSVELTSGGNEQFF.